These 32 T cell receptor beta chains came from one sample sequenced in a study of beta chain features in type 1 diabetes. Expressed TCRB transcripts were sequenced because the isolated RNA had all been reverse transcribed beforehand. Assay: immunoSEQ multiplex PCR; the TCRdb copy retains only in-frame clones and omits some. Of a few hundred thousand clones in the sample, 9.5% to 12% are singletons; the top ten hold 0.015% to 0.02%. Material: naive CD4+ T cells from blood. The origin of the receptors is a woman aged 30 to 39 in good health.

There are a few counts of this clone. The identical CDR3 is also encoded by other nucleotide sequences in the sample. This chain connects TRBV11-1 to TRBJ2-6; perhaps TRBD2 as D (6 bases). The CDR3 sequence is 15 residues long. The germline V and J ends were trimmed by 3 bases and 2 bases, with 8 bases remaining between them. From germline, CDR1 is SGHAT and CDR2 FQDESV (reference sequence). The CDR3 loop reads CASSFGGTGANVLTF. CDR3 DNA: TGTGCCAGCAGCTTTGGAGGGACTGGGGCCAACGTCCTGACTTTC.

V is TRBV28 and J is TRBJ2-7, with D tentatively TRBD1 (5 bases). This CDR3 is 15 amino acids long. Germline V lookup: CDR1 MDHEN, CDR2 SYDVKM. V lost 3 bases and J 0 bases, leaving 12 bases between the germline ends. DNA for the CDR3: TGTGCCAGCAGTTTTCAGGGTCCGTCCTCCTACGAGCAGTACTTC. It translates to CASSFQGPSSYEQYF.

This clone was seen only a few times. V gene TRBV9 combines with J gene TRBJ2-7; 10 bases are shared with TRBD1. The V and J ends lost 3 bases and 3 bases, in that order; junction bases with no gene match: 3. Germline CDR1 and CDR2: SGDLS and YYNGEE. The CDR3 loop spans 14 amino acids. DNA for the CDR3: TGTGCCAGCAGCGGGACAGGGGGAAACTACGAGCAGTACTTC. Its protein product is CASSGTGGNYEQYF.

DNA for the CDR3: TGCGCCAGCAGCCAAGACTCGGCTAGGAGCACCGGGGAGCTGTTTTTT. The encoded protein is CASSQDSARSTGELFF. V usage is TRBV4-3 and J usage is TRBJ2-2; no reliable D call. CDR3 size: 16 residues. Between the trimmed V and J ends, which lost 0 bases and 4 bases, there was a span of 12 bases. The V gene's germline CDR1 is LGHNA and CDR2 YSLEER.

This clone was seen a few times. J is TRBJ2-5 and V is TRBV7-9; 7 positions match TRBD2. This CDR3 is built from 14 residues. Looked up from germline, CDR1 is SEHNR and CDR2 is FQNEAQ (reference sequence). V gave up 4 bases and J gave up 5 bases; unmatched junction bases: 7. The CDR3 bases are TGTGCCAGCAGCTCGACTAGCCGCGCGGAGACCCAGTACTTC. Protein: CASSSTSRAETQYF.

Comments on this clone: The sample holds other DNA sequences that translate to the same CDR3. This chain uses TRBV6-5 with TRBJ2-1; D not certain. The V end lost 2 bases, the J end lost 6 bases, and 5 bases lay between the germline ends. Germline lookup yields CDR1 MNHEY and CDR2 SVGAGI. The CDR3 totals 12 residues. The CDR3 sequence: CASSYLGNEQFF. The CDR3, as DNA: TGTGCCAGCAGTTACCTCGGCAATGAGCAGTTCTTC.

The chain couples TRBV30 to TRBJ1-1; 7 positions match TRBD1. Trimming cost V 5 bases and J 3 bases; bases outside gene matches: 6. The germline gives CDR1 GTSNPN, CDR2 SVGIG (reference sequence). CDR3 length: 13 residues. The CDR3 spells CAWCRTGDTEAFF. As DNA, the CDR3 is TGTGCCTGGTGCCGGACAGGAGACACTGAAGCTTTCTTT. Combining the CDR3 with reference TRBV30 and TRBJ1-1 gives the whole variable domain SQTIHQWPATLVQPVGSPLSLECTVEGTSNPNLYWYRQAAGRGLQLLFYSVGIGQISSEVPQNLSASRPQDRQFILSSKKLLLSDSGFYLCAWCRTGDTEAFFGQGTRLTVV.

The rearrangement links TRBV18 to TRBJ2-7, with D perhaps TRBD1 (7 bases). Per germline, CDR1 KGHSH and CDR2 LQKENI. The length of the CDR3 is 13 residues. The ends were cut back, 3 bases at V and 5 bases at J, with 11 bases in the middle. The CDR3 loop is CASSPRRGDEQYF. The CDR3, as DNA: TGTGCCAGCTCACCGCGCAGGGGGGACGAGCAGTACTTC.

As regards this clone: Other DNA sequences in the sample encode the same CDR3. The chain couples TRBV28 to TRBJ2-6; perhaps TRBD1 as D (6 bases). CDR3 length: 15 amino acids. Germline V lookup: CDR1 MDHEN, CDR2 SYDVKM. Trimming shortened V by 3 bases and J by 3 bases, and 9 bases separated the two germline ends. The CDR3 DNA follows: TGTGCCAGCAGTTTTCAGGGGAGTGGGGCCAACGTCCTGACTTTC. It yields the protein CASSFQGSGANVLTF.

This clone was found once. This chain connects TRBV28 to TRBJ2-3; 9 nucleotides align to TRBD1. This CDR3 has 16 residues. CDR1 and CDR2 (germline): MDHEN, SYDVKM. V was pared by 5 bases and J by 3 bases, with 9 bases of the junction left unmatched. In DNA, the CDR3 is TGTGCCAGCAGTATAGTACAGGGGGCGAGTACAGATACGCAGTATTTT. Translation gives CASSIVQGASTDTQYF.

V gene TRBV6-5 combines with J gene TRBJ2-3; TRBD2 matches at 8 bases. The germline CDR1 and CDR2 sequences are MNHEY and SVGAGI. The J segment lost 0 bases and the V segment lost 8 bases, leaving 4 bases of the junction unmatched. The CDR3 covers 14 residues. The CDR3: CASLLADSTDTQYF. The CDR3 DNA sequence: TGTGCCAGCCTACTAGCGGACAGCACAGATACGCAGTATTTT.

This clone was recorded a few times. The rearrangement joins TRBV18 to TRBJ1-4, with TRBD1 as a possible D gene (5 bases). The CDR3 has 16 residues. The germline CDR1 and CDR2 sequences are KGHSH and LQKENI. Trimming left V 3 bases short and J 0 bases short, with 11 bases between. The CDR3 is CASSPMDIATNEKLFF. DNA for the CDR3: TGTGCCAGCTCACCCATGGACATTGCAACTAATGAAAAACTGTTTTTT.

This clone was detected a few times. The chain couples TRBV7-9 to TRBJ2-7; TRBD1 matches at 7 bases. V gave up 5 bases and J gave up 2 bases; unmatched junction bases: 6. From germline, CDR1 is SEHNR and CDR2 FQNEAQ (reference sequence). The CDR3 length is 14 residues. The CDR3 nucleotides are TGTGCCAGCAGCCGGACAGGTGACCCCTACGAGCAGTACTTC. Translated, it gives CASSRTGDPYEQYF.

The chain joins TRBV27 to TRBJ2-7; weak D call: TRBD1 (6 bases). The length of the CDR3 is 12 residues. CDR1 and CDR2 (germline): MNHEY, SMNVEV (reference sequence). The V end was cut by 6 bases, the J end by 4 bases, with 10 bases between. The CDR3 loop is CASRTQGYEQYF. The CDR3 coding sequence is TGTGCCAGCAGAACACAGGGTTACGAGCAGTACTTC.

This clone was picked up a small number of times. The J gene is TRBJ2-1, the V gene TRBV18, with 11 bases lining up with TRBD1. This CDR3 contains 16 residues. Germline CDR1 KGHSH, CDR2 LQKENI. J gave up 9 bases and V 2 bases, and 9 bases lay outside the gene matches. DNA for the CDR3: TGTGCCAGCTCACCAGCCGGGACAGGGGGATGGAGTGAGCAGTTCTTC. This translates into CASSPAGTGGWSEQFF.

The V gene is TRBV5-1, the J gene TRBJ2-2; TRBD1 is a possible D gene (6 bases). Germline CDR1 reads SGHRS; CDR2 reads YFSETQ. Trimming pared 7 bases from V and 0 bases from J, leaving 13 bases between. This CDR3 comprises 15 residues. The CDR3 region is CASFVEGANTGELFF. The CDR3 DNA reads TGCGCCAGCTTCGTCGAGGGGGCGAACACCGGGGAGCTGTTTTTT.

A remark on this clone: Other nucleotide sequences in the sample specify the same CDR3. V is TRBV20-1 and J is TRBJ2-1; no clear D gene. V gave up 3 bases and J gave up 3 bases, with 3 bases separating them. Germline CDR1 is DFQATT and CDR2 is SNEGSKA (reference sequence). The CDR3 sequence is 11 residues long. The CDR3 sequence is CSASGYNEQFF. In nucleotides, the CDR3 is TGCAGTGCTAGCGGCTACAATGAGCAGTTCTTC.

This clone was found a few times. This chain links TRBV7-9 with TRBJ1-4; maybe TRBD1 (5 bases). The ends were cut back, 3 bases at V and 8 bases at J, with 13 bases in the middle. This CDR3 spans 14 amino acids. Per the germline V gene, CDR1 is SEHNR and CDR2 is FQNEAQ (reference sequence). CDR3 bases: TGTGCCAGCAGCTTCGACGGGCGGGGGGAAAAACTGTTTTTT. It yields the protein CASSFDGRGEKLFF.

This clone was counted between two and nine times. The V and J genes are TRBV28 and TRBJ2-7; D is unresolved. Germline V gene lookup returns CDR1 MDHEN and CDR2 SYDVKM. The CDR3 extends over 13 amino acids. With 3 bases removed from V and 0 bases from J, the gap between germline ends came to 6 bases. The CDR3 is CASSFDTSYEQYF. DNA for the CDR3: TGTGCCAGCAGTTTTGACACCTCCTACGAGCAGTACTTC. Using reference TRBV28 and TRBJ2-7 for the parts outside the CDR3, the full variable domain is DVKVTQSSRYLVKRTGEKVFLECVQDMDHENMFWYRQDPGLGLRLIYFSYDVKMKEKGDIPEGYSVSREKKERFSLILESASTNQTSMYLCASSFDTSYEQYFGPGTRLTVT.

In its sample, this clone was seen a few times. The CDR3 DNA reads TGTGCCAGCAGCGGCCGAAGGGACAGGGCAAACAATGAGCAGTTCTTC. Protein product: CASSGRRDRANNEQFF. The chain has TRBV7-2 and TRBJ2-1; 9 nucleotides match TRBD1. Germline CDR1 SGHTA, CDR2 FQGNSA. The CDR3 loop spans 16 amino acids. V was pared by 5 bases and J by 5 bases, with 10 bases of the junction left unmatched.

This clone was recorded a few times. The chain employs TRBV19 and TRBJ2-2; 10 positions agree with TRBD1. The CDR3 has 13 amino acids. The germline gives CDR1 LNHDA, CDR2 SQIVND (reference sequence). After removal of 8 bases from V and 8 bases from J, the junction contained 5 bases not matched to a gene. CDR3 nucleotides: TGTGCCAGTCGGACAGGGGGATGGGGGGAGCTGTTTTTT. Its protein product is CASRTGGWGELFF.

The table lists this clone with a few counts. The CDR3 region is CASSLGQGLDYEQYF. CDR3 in DNA: TGCGCCAGCAGCTTGGGACAGGGTCTTGACTACGAGCAGTACTTC. The chain couples TRBV5-1 to TRBJ2-7; 7 positions match TRBD1. The CDR3 is 15 amino acids. The trim removed 0 bases at V and 3 bases at J, leaving 6 bases unmatched. CDR1 and CDR2 (germline): SGHRS, YFSETQ.

The chain couples TRBV2 to TRBJ1-1; 8 bases match TRBD1. The CDR3 totals 14 residues. J gave up 4 bases and V 8 bases, and 9 bases lay outside the gene matches. Germline V gives CDR1 SNHLY, CDR2 FYNNEI. CDR3 region: CASDITQGGTEAFF. Written as DNA, the CDR3 is TGTGCCAGCGATATTACACAGGGGGGCACTGAAGCTTTCTTT. The full variable domain, with the rest looked up from reference TRBV2 and TRBJ1-1, is EPEVTQTPSHQVTQMGQEVILRCVPISNHLYFYWYRQILGQKVEFLVSFYNNEISEKSEIFDDQFSVERPDGSNFTLKIRSTKLEDSAMYFCASDITQGGTEAFFGQGTRLTVV.

This clone appeared a few times. This sequence joins TRBV15 and TRBJ1-6; 8 bases agree with TRBD1. Per germline, CDR1 LNHNV and CDR2 YYDKDF (reference sequence). J gave up 7 bases and V 3 bases, and 2 bases lay outside the gene matches. The CDR3 is 14 residues long. CDR3 DNA: TGTGCCACCAGCAGGGACAGGGTGAATTCACCCCTCCACTTT. Protein product: CATSRDRVNSPLHF.

The chain has TRBV4-2 and TRBJ2-2; 7 bases map to TRBD2. The CDR3 runs to 16 residues. Germline V gene sequence: CDR1 LGHNA, CDR2 YNFKEQ. The V and J ends lost 0 bases and 2 bases, in that order; junction bases with no gene match: 3. For the CDR3, the DNA is TGTGCCAGCAGCCAAGAATGGGACTATAACACCGGGGAGCTGTTTTTT. This translates into CASSQEWDYNTGELFF.

This chain links TRBV7-2 with TRBJ2-5, with 9 bases matching TRBD2. CDR3 length equals 15 residues. Germline trimming cut 4 bases from V and 1 base from J; bases unmatched to any gene: 4. Germline loops: CDR1 SGHTA, CDR2 FQGNSA. The CDR3 sequence: CASSWTSVSQETQYF. For the CDR3, the DNA is TGTGCCAGCAGCTGGACTAGCGTAAGCCAAGAGACCCAGTACTTC.

V gene TRBV4-3 combines with J gene TRBJ2-2, with 7 bases that match TRBD2. Per the germline V gene, CDR1 is LGHNA and CDR2 is YSLEER. This CDR3 spans 16 amino acids. J gave up 3 bases and V 1 base, and 5 bases lay outside the gene matches. Written as DNA, the CDR3 is TGCGCCAGCAGCCAAGTCCCTAGCGGCGACACCGGGGAGCTGTTTTTT. Protein product: CASSQVPSGDTGELFF.

The chain uses TRBV5-4 and TRBJ2-5; TRBD1 is a possible D gene (5 bases). V was trimmed by 6 bases and J by 5 bases, leaving 14 bases between them. The CDR3 is 13 residues long. Germline CDR1 reads SGHNT; CDR2 reads YYREEE (reference sequence). CDR3 in DNA: TGTGCCAGCACCGTTTGGGGCTGGGAGACCCAGTACTTC. The encoded protein is CASTVWGWETQYF.

V gene TRBV25-1 combines with J gene TRBJ2-1, with TRBD2 as a possible D gene (6 bases). Germline CDR1 is MGHDK and CDR2 is SYGVNS. The CDR3 has 16 amino acids. Trimming shortened V by 6 bases and J by 0 bases, and 15 bases separated the two germline ends. DNA of the CDR3: TGTGCCAGCAGCTCCCAAAGGGGAGGCTCCTACAATGAGCAGTTCTTC. It encodes CASSSQRGGSYNEQFF.

V and J are TRBV29-1 and TRBJ2-7; 8 nucleotides align to TRBD1. V lost 6 bases and J lost 3; bases outside the gene matches: 7. The length of the CDR3 is 13 residues. Germline-derived CDR1 and CDR2 are SQVTM and ANQGSEA. The CDR3 region is CSVPGQGRYEQYF. The CDR3 coding sequence is TGCAGCGTGCCCGGACAGGGCCGCTACGAGCAGTACTTC.

In this sample, this clone turned up a few times. The chain is built from TRBV15 and TRBJ1-5; D unclear. The CDR3 covers 15 residues. V shed 5 bases and J shed 4 bases, with 15 bases lying between them. Germline CDR1 is LNHNV and CDR2 is YYDKDF (reference sequence). CDR3 sequence: CATSFHEEGNQPQHF. In nucleotides, the CDR3 is TGTGCCACCAGCTTTCACGAGGAGGGAAATCAGCCCCAGCATTTT.

The chain has TRBV7-2 and TRBJ2-5; D remains ambiguous. V was trimmed by 3 bases and J by 3 bases, leaving 8 bases between them. The germline V gene encodes CDR1 SGHTA and CDR2 FQGNSA. The length of the CDR3 is 13 residues. The CDR3 DNA follows: TGTGCCAGCAGCTTTGGGCTCGAAGAGACCCAGTACTTC. Protein product: CASSFGLEETQYF.